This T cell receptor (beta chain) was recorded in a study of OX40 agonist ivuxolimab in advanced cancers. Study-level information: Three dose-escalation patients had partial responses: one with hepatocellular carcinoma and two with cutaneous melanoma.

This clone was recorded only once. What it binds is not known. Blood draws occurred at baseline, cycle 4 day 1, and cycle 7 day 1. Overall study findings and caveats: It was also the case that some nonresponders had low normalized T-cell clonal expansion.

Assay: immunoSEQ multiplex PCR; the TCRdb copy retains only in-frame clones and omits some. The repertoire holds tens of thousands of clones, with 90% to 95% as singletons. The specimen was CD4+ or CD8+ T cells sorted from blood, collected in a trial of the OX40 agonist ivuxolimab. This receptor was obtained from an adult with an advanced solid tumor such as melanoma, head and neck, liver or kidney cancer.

The CDR3 is CASIDSGPSSYNEQFF. DNA for the CDR3: TGTGCCAGCATTGACTCCGGGCCGAGCTCCTACAATGAGCAGTTCTTC. The chain has TRBV6-6 and TRBJ2-1; no definite D call. CDR3 length: 16 residues. With 7 bases removed from V and 0 bases from J, the gap between germline ends came to 16 bases. The germline V gene encodes CDR1 MNHNY and CDR2 SVGAGI (reference sequence).